Below, 11 T cell receptor beta chains from the same sample are listed, as sequenced in a study of blood T cell repertoires in COVID-19. The table came from immunoSEQ multiplex PCR; TCRdb's copy has only in-frame clones and leaves some out. The sample gives 250,000 or so clones, 70% to 85% of which show up once; around 1.9% is in the top ten. The specimen was peripheral blood. The receptors stem from a woman aged 80 or older with acute or convalescent COVID-19.

The chain carries TRBV5-8 and TRBJ1-2; D gene uncertain. The V gene lost 0 bases and the J gene lost 4 bases, with 7 bases spanning the gap. This CDR3 contains 13 residues. Germline lookup yields CDR1 SGHTS and CDR2 YDEGEE. The chain's CDR3 is CASSLVGVYGYTF. In DNA form, the CDR3 reads TGTGCCAGCAGCTTGGTAGGAGTCTATGGCTACACCTTC.

This clone was counted once. The rearrangement links TRBV5-4 to TRBJ2-6, with D tentatively TRBD2 (5 bases). This CDR3 contains 15 residues. V lost 0 bases and J lost 2, with 6 bases in between. Germline loops: CDR1 SGHNT, CDR2 YYREEE (reference sequence). CDR3 in amino acids: CASSLAGTGANVLTF. As DNA, the CDR3 is TGTGCCAGCAGCTTGGCGGGGACTGGGGCCAACGTCCTGACTTTC.

The rearrangement links TRBV5-1 to TRBJ2-7, with 12 nucleotides matching TRBD2. This CDR3 has 14 residues. J was trimmed by 2 bases and V by 6 bases; bases with no gene match: 3. Germline values: CDR1 SGHRS, CDR2 YFSETQ. The CDR3: CASTTSGGAYEQYF. CDR3 nucleotide sequence: TGCGCCAGCACGACTAGCGGGGGTGCCTACGAGCAGTACTTC.

The chain links TRBV6-6 to TRBJ2-1; 9 nucleotides align to TRBD2. Looked up from germline, CDR1 is MNHNY and CDR2 is SVGAGI (reference sequence). The CDR3 has 16 residues. V shed 5 bases, J shed 9 bases, and the junction held 14 bases outside the gene matches. The CDR3 region has the DNA TGTGCCAGCAGTAGCGGGGTAGCGGGGGATACGGGTGAGCAGTTCTTC. Encoded protein: CASSSGVAGDTGEQFF.

This clone was observed a single time. The gene calls are TRBV15 and TRBJ2-3; 10 nucleotides match TRBD2. This CDR3 spans 18 amino acids. The germline CDR1 and CDR2 sequences are LNHNV and YYDKDF (reference sequence). V trimming: 1 base; J trimming: 2 bases; junction bases outside the gene matches: 9. The CDR3 DNA is TGTGCCACCAGCAGAGCATTGTTCGGACTAGCGGACACAGATACGCAGTATTTT. Protein product: CATSRALFGLADTDTQYF.

The chain couples TRBV9 to TRBJ2-5, with TRBD1 matching over 11 bases. The CDR3 covers 16 residues. With 0 bases clipped from V and 7 bases from J, the junction kept 8 bases outside the gene matches. Looked up from germline, CDR1 is SGDLS and CDR2 is YYNGEE. The CDR3, as DNA: TGTGCCAGCAGCGTAGCCCCCGGACAGGGGGCCGGGACCCAGTACTTC. It specifies CASSVAPGQGAGTQYF.

DNA for the CDR3: TGTGCCAGCAGTGGGGACAGGGGAACCTACGAGCAGTACTTC. Residues: CASSGDRGTYEQYF. V and J are TRBV25-1 and TRBJ2-7, with 10 positions matching TRBD1. V was clipped by 4 bases and J by 2 bases; unmatched bases: 2. The CDR3 has 14 amino acids. Germline assignment: CDR1 MGHDK and CDR2 SYGVNS.

The chain uses TRBV11-2 and TRBJ2-7, with 9 bases aligning to TRBD2. Germline trimming cut 0 bases from V and 2 bases from J; bases unmatched to any gene: 2. This CDR3 comprises 15 residues. Per germline, CDR1 SGHAT and CDR2 FQNNGV. CDR3 sequence reads: CASSLDGGGAYEQYF. The CDR3 region has the DNA TGTGCCAGCAGCTTAGATGGCGGGGGGGCCTACGAGCAGTACTTC.

The J gene is TRBJ2-7, the V gene TRBV6-2 or TRBV6-3, with TRBD1 matching 7 bases. V trimming: 6 bases; J trimming: 3 bases; junction bases outside the gene matches: 11. The CDR3 loop spans 15 amino acids. CDR1 and CDR2 (germline): MNHEY, SVGEGT. Written as DNA, the CDR3 is TGTGCCAGCAGACCTGACAGGGACAAAATCTACGAGCAGTACTTC. As protein: CASRPDRDKIYEQYF.

The CDR3 DNA reads TGTGCCAGCAGCTTAGGCCCCATCAGGGGTCAAGAGACCCAGTACTTC. Protein: CASSLGPIRGQETQYF. J is TRBJ2-5 and V is TRBV11-3; a possible D gene is TRBD1 (6 bases). The CDR3 runs to 16 residues. The V end was cut by 1 base, the J end by 2 bases, with 14 bases between. From germline, CDR1 is SGHNT and CDR2 YENEEA. Complete variable domain (other parts from reference TRBV11-3 and TRBJ2-5): EAGVVQSPRYKIIEKKQPVAFWCNPISGHNTLYWYLQNLGQGPELLIRYENEEAVDDSQLPKDRFSAERLKGVDSTLKIQPAELGDSAVYLCASSLGPIRGQETQYFGPGTRLLVL.

The chain links TRBV5-1 to TRBJ1-2, with D tentatively TRBD1 (6 bases). The V gene lost 0 bases and the J gene lost 4 bases, with 16 bases spanning the gap. Germline CDR1 reads SGHRS; CDR2 reads YFSETQ. The CDR3 has 16 amino acids. The CDR3 sequence is CASSLGLTGSGYGYTF. CDR3 nucleotides: TGCGCCAGCAGCTTGGGCCTTACAGGGTCCGGCTATGGCTACACCTTC.